Following are 31 T cell receptor beta chains from one sample sequenced in a study of blood T cell repertoires in COVID-19. Libraries were prepared by immunoSEQ multiplex PCR; TCRdb keeps only in-frame clonotypes and omits some of them. The profile shows approximately 71,000 clones, roughly 80% of them singletons. The sample taken for sequencing was peripheral blood. These receptors were taken from a woman of 80 years or more with acute or convalescent COVID-19.

The J gene is TRBJ1-1, the V gene TRBV9; D perhaps matches TRBD1 (5 bases). In germline, CDR1 is SGDLS, CDR2 YYNGEE. V was pared by 3 bases and J by 5 bases, with 11 bases between. The CDR3 has 13 residues. The CDR3 is CASSGRVGTEAFF. The CDR3 DNA reads as TGTGCCAGCAGCGGCAGGGTGGGGACTGAAGCTTTCTTT.

With respect to this clone: The same CDR3 also results from other DNA sequences found in this sample. The V call is TRBV24-1, the J call TRBJ1-1; D is undetermined. The CDR3 runs 11 residues. Germline loops: CDR1 KGHDR, CDR2 SFDVKD. V lost 7 bases to trimming and J lost 7 bases, with 9 bases between them. CDR3 sequence reads: CATRRGDEAFF. The CDR3 DNA reads TGTGCCACCAGGAGAGGTGATGAAGCTTTCTTT.

The V and J genes are TRBV6-6 and TRBJ2-3; D may be TRBD1 (6 bases). The V gene lost 7 bases and the J gene lost 3 bases, with 11 bases spanning the gap. The CDR3 extends over 13 amino acids. CDR1 is MNHNY, CDR2 SVGAGI, per germline (reference sequence). CDR3 region: CASNRQVTDTQYF. The CDR3 bases are TGTGCCAGCAACCGACAGGTAACAGATACGCAGTATTTT.

This clone was found once. The genes are TRBV11-2 and TRBJ2-2; D may be TRBD1 (6 bases). V lost 1 base and J lost 3, with 12 bases in between. The germline CDR1 and CDR2 sequences are SGHAT and FQNNGV. The CDR3 totals 16 residues. CDR3 sequence: CASSLGQGIYTGELFF. DNA for the CDR3: TGTGCCAGCAGCTTAGGCCAGGGGATTTACACCGGGGAGCTGTTTTTT.

The CDR3 DNA reads TGTGCCAGCTCACCGACGGCTAGTCTAAATAGCAATCAGCCCCAGCATTTT. Protein: CASSPTASLNSNQPQHF. The chain couples TRBV18 to TRBJ1-5, with D unclear. Germline V gene sequence: CDR1 KGHSH, CDR2 LQKENI. The CDR3 runs to 17 residues. Trimming removed 3 bases from V and 0 bases from J, with 15 bases in between.

This clone was recorded once. CDR3 region: CAVNRGETANEQFF. The CDR3, as DNA: TGTGCCGTCAACCGGGGGGAGACGGCCAATGAGCAGTTCTTC. This chain joins TRBV10-3 and TRBJ2-1; TRBD2 agrees at 7 bases. The V gene end was trimmed by 11 bases and the J gene end by 6 bases; junction bases not matched to a gene: 13. Germline V lookup: CDR1 ENHRY, CDR2 SYGVKD. The CDR3 runs to 14 residues.

This chain joins TRBV14 and TRBJ2-7; D is undetermined. Germline V CDR1 and CDR2: SGHDN, FVKESK. The ends were cut back, 3 bases at V and 0 bases at J, with 3 bases in the middle. This CDR3 spans 12 amino acids. The CDR3 region is CASSQSSYEQYF. CDR3 nucleotide sequence: TGTGCCAGCAGCCAGAGCTCCTACGAGCAGTACTTC. Variable domain in full (rest from reference TRBV14 and TRBJ2-7): EAGVTQFPSHSVIEKGQTVTLRCDPISGHDNLYWYRRVMGKEIKFLLHFVKESKQDESGMPNNRFLAERTGGTYSTLKVQPAELEDSGVYFCASSQSSYEQYFGPGTRLTVT.

The V gene is TRBV29-1, the J gene TRBJ2-7, with TRBD1 matching over 11 bases. Germline V gene lookup returns CDR1 SQVTM and CDR2 ANQGSEA. Trimming at V came to 5 bases and at J to 4 bases, leaving 10 bases not matched to a gene. The CDR3 is made up of 15 amino acids. The CDR3 bases are TGCAGCGTTTCACCTGGGACAGGGGGAAGGTACGAGCAGTACTTC. Protein product: CSVSPGTGGRYEQYF.

The chain couples TRBV6-5 to TRBJ2-5; the match to TRBD2 covers 7 bases. J was trimmed by 5 bases and V by 7 bases; bases with no gene match: 13. Germline V gene sequence: CDR1 MNHEY, CDR2 SVGAGI. The CDR3 runs 15 residues. The CDR3 loop is CASKAGAVNGETQYF. Here the CDR3 DNA reads TGTGCCAGCAAGGCGGGAGCGGTTAACGGGGAGACCCAGTACTTC.

The chain links TRBV2 to TRBJ1-3; D is unresolved. V lost 1 base and J 0 bases, leaving 7 bases between the germline ends. The CDR3 length is 15 residues. From germline, CDR1 is SNHLY and CDR2 FYNNEI. The CDR3 region has the DNA TGTGCCAGCAGTGAAGGGGAGAGCTCTGGAAACACCATATATTTT. Protein: CASSEGESSGNTIYF.

This chain uses TRBV27 with TRBJ2-3; D gene ambiguous. The germline V gene has CDR1 MNHEY and CDR2 SMNVEV (reference sequence). The CDR3 is 13 residues long. V was cut by 7 bases and J by 1 base, with 9 bases left in between. CDR3 bases: TGTGCCAGCACGGTGTTGGGCACAGATACGCAGTATTTT. Its protein is CASTVLGTDTQYF.

The CDR3 region has the DNA TGTGCCAGCACCGGGGGAGGGTATTCACCCCTCCACTTT. This codes for CASTGGGYSPLHF. The V call is TRBV7-9, the J call TRBJ1-6, with D possibly TRBD1 on 5 matching bases. The germline V and J ends were trimmed by 7 bases and 8 bases, with 12 bases remaining between them. Germline-derived CDR1 and CDR2 are SEHNR and FQNEAQ (reference sequence). This CDR3 has 13 amino acids.

This chain connects TRBV7-2 to TRBJ1-6, with 8 nucleotides matching TRBD1. With V trimmed by 3 bases and J by 15 bases, 10 bases remained unmatched. This CDR3 is built from 14 residues. CDR1 is SGHTA, CDR2 FQGNSA, per germline. The CDR3 region is CASSFLTGAGLLHF. The DNA of the CDR3 is TGTGCCAGCAGCTTCCTGACAGGGGCAGGGCTCCTCCACTTT.

This clone was observed a few times. The V call is TRBV2, the J call TRBJ2-2, with D tentatively TRBD2 (6 bases). CDR3 length: 16 amino acids. CDR1 SNHLY and CDR2 FYNNEI come from the germline V gene. Trimming stripped 5 bases from V and 8 bases from J, with 21 bases between. CDR3 amino acids: CASSPRYGSAGGELFF. In nucleotides, the CDR3 is TGTGCCAGCAGTCCCCGGTACGGCTCCGCGGGGGGGGAGCTGTTTTTT.

The V and J genes are TRBV28 and TRBJ1-4, with D possibly matching TRBD1 (5 bases). The V and J ends lost 7 bases and 8 bases respectively, with 17 bases between them. Germline V gene lookup returns CDR1 MDHEN and CDR2 SYDVKM. CDR3 size: 14 residues. For the CDR3, the DNA is TGTGCCAGCACTATTCATCGGGGGATGGAAAAACTGTTTTTT. This translates into CASTIHRGMEKLFF.

This chain joins TRBV5-1 and TRBJ2-5; TRBD1 aligns across 9 bases. CDR3 length: 16 amino acids. V dropped 5 bases and J dropped 0; count of bases not matched to a gene: 8. Germline CDR1 and CDR2: SGHRS and YFSETQ. CDR3 residues: CASSIWDRDYQETQYF. The CDR3 coding sequence is TGCGCCAGCAGTATTTGGGACAGGGACTACCAAGAGACCCAGTACTTC.

The count of this clone is one. This chain links TRBV12-3 or TRBV12-4 with TRBJ1-2, with D possibly being TRBD1 (5 bases). Trimming took off 6 bases at V and 10 bases at J, with 15 bases between the two ends. The CDR3 totals 12 residues. The chain's CDR3 is CASSHLTVPYTF. CDR3 in DNA: TGTGCCAGCAGCCACTTGACAGTTCCCTACACCTTC.

The chain uses TRBV4-2 and TRBJ2-7; TRBD2 matches 13 bases. The germline CDR1 and CDR2 sequences are LGHNA and YNFKEQ. J gave up 2 bases and V 2 bases, and 3 bases lay outside the gene matches. This CDR3 is built from 16 residues. The CDR3 nucleotides are TGTGCCAGCAGCCAACCAACTAGCGGGAGGGCCTACGAGCAGTACTTC. This gives the protein CASSQPTSGRAYEQYF.

The V gene is TRBV3-1 (or the pseudogene TRBV3-2), the J gene TRBJ2-3; D might be TRBD1 or TRBD2, each matching 6 bases. V lost 4 bases to trimming and J lost 4 bases, with 18 bases between them. Germline V CDR1 and CDR2: LGHDT, YNNKEL (reference sequence). This CDR3 spans 16 amino acids. CDR3 in amino acids: CASSPDRPGEADTQYF. The CDR3 nucleotides are TGTGCCAGCAGCCCAGACAGGCCGGGAGAAGCAGATACGCAGTATTTT.

Regarding this clone: Other DNA variants within this sample encode the same CDR3. The rearrangement links TRBV5-1 to TRBJ2-7, with 9 bases that match TRBD2. Germline values: CDR1 SGHRS, CDR2 YFSETQ. The CDR3 totals 14 residues. With 4 bases clipped from V and 0 bases from J, the junction kept 2 bases outside the gene matches. The CDR3 DNA reads TGCGCCAGCAGCATTAGCGGGAGCTCCTACGAGCAGTACTTC. Amino acid sequence: CASSISGSSYEQYF. Looking up the rest from reference TRBV5-1 and TRBJ2-7 gives the full variable domain: KAGVTQTPRYLIKTRGQQVTLSCSPISGHRSVSWYQQTPGQGLQFLFEYFSETQRNKGNFPGRFSGRQFSNSRSEMNVSTLELGDSALYLCASSISGSSYEQYFGPGTRLTVT.

This chain joins TRBV5-6 and TRBJ2-7, with TRBD2 matching over 8 bases. Looked up from germline, CDR1 is SGHDT and CDR2 is YYEEEE. V lost 2 bases, J lost 3 bases, and 4 bases stayed unmatched. The length of the CDR3 is 14 residues. CDR3 amino acids: CASSFAGRVYEQYF. The CDR3 DNA reads TGTGCCAGCAGCTTTGCCGGGAGGGTCTACGAGCAGTACTTC.

The rearrangement joins TRBV4-3 to TRBJ2-7; the match to TRBD2 covers 12 bases. The CDR3 loop spans 16 amino acids. With V trimmed by 4 bases and J by 0 bases, 4 bases remained unmatched. Germline CDR1 and CDR2: LGHNA and YSLEER. CDR3 protein: CASSRGTSGLSYEQYF. As DNA, the CDR3 is TGCGCCAGCAGCCGGGGGACTAGCGGGCTCTCCTACGAGCAGTACTTC.

This chain joins TRBV19 and TRBJ2-1; D is possibly TRBD1 (7 bases). The germline V gene has CDR1 LNHDA and CDR2 SQIVND (reference sequence). V gave up 7 bases and J gave up 8 bases, with 18 bases separating them. The CDR3 is made up of 14 amino acids. The CDR3 DNA is TGTGCCAGTACCTCTTGGGCAGGGGGGCATGAGCAGTTCTTC. Translation: CASTSWAGGHEQFF.

This clone was seen once. This chain's CDR3 is CASSDRGVGWQPQHF. In nucleotides, the CDR3 is TGTGCCAGCAGCGACAGGGGAGTGGGCTGGCAGCCCCAGCATTTT. V is TRBV6-5 and J is TRBJ1-5; 8 bases fit TRBD1. Trimming took 6 bases from V and 7 from J; bases not matched to a gene: 11. The CDR3 totals 15 residues. Germline-derived CDR1 and CDR2 are MNHEY and SVGAGI.

The chain employs TRBV12-5 and TRBJ2-7; 8 positions match TRBD1. Germline V lookup: CDR1 LGHNT, CDR2 FRNRAP. The trim removed 0 bases at V and 1 base at J, leaving 5 bases unmatched. CDR3 length equals 16 residues. The CDR3 sequence is CASGLVIGQGSYEQYF. For the CDR3, the DNA is TGTGCTAGTGGTTTGGTAATAGGACAGGGATCCTACGAGCAGTACTTC. The whole variable domain, remainder taken from reference TRBV12-5 and TRBJ2-7, is DARVTQTPRHKVTEMGQEVTMRCQPILGHNTVFWYRQTMMQGLELLAYFRNRAPLDDSGMPKDRFSAEMPDATLATLKIQPSEPRDSAVYFCASGLVIGQGSYEQYFGPGTRLTVT.

The V call is TRBV9, the J call TRBJ2-5; D unclear. The V end was cut by 0 bases, the J end by 5 bases, with 5 bases between. This CDR3 is 12 amino acids long. Looked up from germline, CDR1 is SGDLS and CDR2 is YYNGEE. This CDR3 is CASSVAEETQYF. The CDR3 DNA sequence: TGTGCCAGCAGCGTAGCTGAGGAGACCCAGTACTTC.

The chain combines TRBV7-7 with TRBJ1-3, with D possibly matching TRBD1 (5 bases). The germline V gene has CDR1 SSHAT and CDR2 FNYEAQ (reference sequence). V lost 1 base and J lost 2, with 9 bases in between. The CDR3 runs 15 residues. For the CDR3, the DNA is TGTGCCAGCAGCTTAGACAGGTCCCCTGGAAACACCATATATTTT. This sequence encodes CASSLDRSPGNTIYF.

This chain uses TRBV4-1 with TRBJ1-2; possibly TRBD1 for D (6 bases). The length of the CDR3 is 15 residues. Germline CDR1 reads MGHRA; CDR2 reads YSYEKL. The germline V and J ends were trimmed by 4 bases and 7 bases, with 19 bases remaining between them. The CDR3 is CASSPYQIWGLGYTF. The CDR3 DNA sequence: TGCGCCAGCAGCCCATACCAGATCTGGGGGCTTGGCTACACCTTC.

This clone was seen only once. The chain has TRBV7-9 and TRBJ2-7, with D possibly matching TRBD2 (6 bases). V was cut by 5 bases and J by 6 bases, with 26 bases left in between. Germline-derived CDR1 and CDR2 are SEHNR and FQNEAQ (reference sequence). The CDR3 has 17 residues. CDR3 residues: CASSHTFRGFFTGEQYF. The CDR3 coding sequence is TGTGCCAGCAGCCATACATTTCGGGGGTTTTTTACTGGCGAGCAGTACTTC. Looking up the rest from reference TRBV7-9 and TRBJ2-7 gives the full variable domain: DTGVSQNPRHKITKRGQNVTFRCDPISEHNRLYWYRQTLGQGPEFLTYFQNEAQLEKSRLLSDRFSAERPKGSFSTLEIQRTEQGDSAMYLCASSHTFRGFFTGEQYFGPGTRLTVT.

The chain combines TRBV6-1 with TRBJ1-1; a possible D gene is TRBD1 (5 bases). V lost 1 base to trimming and J lost 7 bases, with 19 bases between them. The CDR3 has 16 residues. Per germline, CDR1 MNHNS and CDR2 SASEGT. Here the CDR3 DNA reads TGTGCCAGCAGTGAAGGAAGAACAGAGCGGAGGGGTGAAGCTTTCTTT. This translates into CASSEGRTERRGEAFF.

The V call is TRBV28, the J call TRBJ1-5; 9 positions match TRBD1. From germline, CDR1 is MDHEN and CDR2 SYDVKM. This CDR3 has 15 amino acids. Trimming at V came to 6 bases and at J to 6 bases, leaving 9 bases not matched to a gene. CDR3 nucleotides: TGTGCCAGCAGAAAACGGACAGGGGTTGTTCAGCCCCAGCATTTT. Translation gives CASRKRTGVVQPQHF.